This T cell receptor (beta chain) was retrieved from a study of blood T cells in healthy people across ages (dated by TCRdb to the mid-2010s). Background for the entire study: In model experiments, template switching captured roughly one uniquely barcoded TCR beta cDNA molecule for every two T cells. Age-related changes in TCR beta repertoire diversity were measured in the study by deep sequencing normalized with unique cDNA molecular identifiers. The donors were divided into four age groups: young (average around 16 years), middle-aged (about 40), aged (62) and long-lived (about 80). Donors of different ages were randomly distributed across sequencing lanes to avoid experimental bias. The study analyzed two additional independent replicas of 1 million unique cDNA reads from the same blood draw for two donors, one aged 18 to 30 and one aged 80 or older. Here is what the overall study found, with its caveats: Compared with the aged group, the long-lived group had more naive CD4+ T cells, fewer expanded clones and increased TCR diversity, suggesting age selection. There was a strong correlation between observed TCR beta diversity and the percentage of naive T cells measured by flow cytometry. The CMV infection status of donors was not known, potentially confounding age-related changes in expanded clonotypes. Estimates of total diversity based on one million sequenced T cells were considered lower bounds and underestimates. Observed TCR beta diversity per million T cells fell roughly linearly with age, and a significant reduction was already apparent by age roughly 40. Bulk unsorted PBMC profiling prevented conclusive comparison of naive and antigen-experienced compartments.

Receptor amplification or capture employed 5' RACE. TCRdb names Illumina HiSeq 2500 as the instrument used. The second PCR ran for about 7 to 11 cycles and used a J-beta primer mix along with a sample-barcoded 5' primer. A unique molecular identifier was introduced onto each TCR beta cDNA molecule by a template-switch 5' adaptor carrying 12 random nucleotides. Each sample yielded at least 2.5 million CDR3-containing paired-end reads. First-strand cDNA synthesis was performed from all RNA using the Mint cDNA synthesis kit, with priming by a TRBC-specific oligonucleotide. Following uracil-DNA glycosylase treatment, a first 18-cycle PCR with universal primers M1SS and BC2_uni_R was performed on all cDNA. As for the authors' bioinformatics: Each sample was normalized by randomly selecting 1 million high-quality reads, each carrying a distinct molecular identifier. Reads sharing molecular identifiers were discarded rather than binned into consensus sequences. CDR3 identification, clonotype clustering and error correction used MiTCR with a Q25 quality threshold and the strictest error-elimination algorithm. Lower-bound total TCR beta diversity was estimated with a nonparametric unseen species model using Euler transformation. The public reads were reanalyzed by TCRdb: fastp trimming at Q25, MiXCR alignment, in-frame beta chains only. Each CDR3 protein appears once, grouped with its most common genes and DNA. The V and J calls, along with clone size, are taken from TCRdb and not from the paper's own processing. Within this sample are 700,000 to 1,000,000 distinct CDR3 sequences, with around two fifths of them counted one time only. The ten largest make up roughly 19% of the sample.

Systemically healthy Caucasian individuals from Russia, roughly 40 in total and aged about 6 to 90 years, were included as donors. Each donor gave ten milliliters of peripheral blood, collected into EDTA-treated Vacutainer tubes. Ficoll-Paque density-gradient centrifugation was used to isolate PBMCs, with at least 7 million per sample. Total RNA was extracted from PBMCs with Trizol reagent, with at least 5 micrograms obtained per sample. Naive CD45RAhigh/CD27high T cell percentages were measured by flow cytometry on a PBMC aliquot from every donor. The germline V gene gives CDR1 as SGDLS and CDR2 as YYNGEE. The CDR3 measures 17 amino acids from cysteine to phenylalanine. The retained sequence is limited to the CDR3, 51 bases, with the frame set at the first base. V ends up 0 bases short and J 2 bases short, with an unmatched junction base count of 6. A note on this clonotype: Its antigen remains unidentified. Base qualities are not recorded, but no much larger clone differs from it by a single base.

Material: blood. The chain joins TRBV9 to TRBJ2-5, with 11 bases in between that match TRBD1. The receptor comes from a man aged 60 to 69 in good health. This receptor has the CDR3 CASSVEPGQGGQETQYF. DNA sequence: TGTGCCAGCAGCGTAGAACCGGGACAGGGGGGGCAAGAGACCCAGTACTTC.